This T cell receptor beta chain appears in the sequencing data of a study of blood T cell repertoires in COVID-19. The CDR3 spans 15 residues. CDR1 is SGHAT and CDR2 is FQNNGV in the germline V gene. Trimming took off 0 bases at V and 2 bases at J, with 11 bases between the two ends. Clones were sequenced by immunoSEQ multiplex PCR, and TCRdb holds only the in-frame ones, with some missing. This sample has fewer than 70,000 clones, with over 70% found just once. This rearrangement joins TRBV11-2 to TRBJ2-7; D gene uncertain. The specimen sequenced was peripheral blood. This sequence originates from a human donor in a cohort sampled during active COVID-19. CDR3 in DNA: TGTGCCAGCAGCTTAGAGGCGGAAGCCGCCTACGAGCAGTACTTC. Protein sequence: CASSLEAEAAYEQYF.